The clone carrying this TCR beta chain has a handful of counts. What it binds is not known. This entry comes from a study of identical twins. TCRdb fed the 5' RACE reads into MiXCR, producing one record per CDR3 protein. The profile shows some 1,700,000 distinct CDR3 sequences, under 35% of them singletons. CDR1 is SQVTM and CDR2 is ANQGSEA in the germline V gene. V was pared by 8 bases and J by 5 bases, with 16 bases between. The CDR3 contains 13 residues. Study-wide results and caveats: With beta out-of-frame sequences, excess sharing by twins was weaker. Out-of-frame alpha sequences shared between twins exhibited an excess of low generation probability. There were fewer insertions in abundant cord blood beta clonotypes, but memory repertoires showed no such pattern.

Among all donors, each was a healthy Caucasian. The V and J genes are TRBV29-1 and TRBJ2-1; D gene ambiguous. This sequence was found in a newborn girl in good health. Source material: cord blood. CDR3 region: CSYRDFLHNEQFF. The CDR3 region has the DNA TGCAGCTACCGAGACTTTTTACACAATGAGCAGTTCTTC.